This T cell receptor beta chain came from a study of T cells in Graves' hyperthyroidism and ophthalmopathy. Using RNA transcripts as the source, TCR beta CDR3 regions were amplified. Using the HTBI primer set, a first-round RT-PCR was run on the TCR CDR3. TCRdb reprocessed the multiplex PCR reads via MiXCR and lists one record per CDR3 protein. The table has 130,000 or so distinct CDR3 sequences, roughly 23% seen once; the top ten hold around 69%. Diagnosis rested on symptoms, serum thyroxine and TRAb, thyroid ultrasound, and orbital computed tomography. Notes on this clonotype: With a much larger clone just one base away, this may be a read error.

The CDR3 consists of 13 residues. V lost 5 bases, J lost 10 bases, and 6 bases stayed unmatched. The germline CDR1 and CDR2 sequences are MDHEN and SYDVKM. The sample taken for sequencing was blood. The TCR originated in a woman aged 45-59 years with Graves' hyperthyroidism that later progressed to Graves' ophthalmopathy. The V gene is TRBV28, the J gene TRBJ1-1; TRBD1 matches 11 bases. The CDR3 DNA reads TGTGCCAGCAGTGTAGGGACAGGGGGTGGAGCTTTCTTT. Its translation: CASSVGTGGGAFF.